The rows below give T cell receptor beta chains drawn from one sample of a study of cytomegalovirus exposure and HLA in healthy donors. Repertoires were generated with immunoSEQ multiplex PCR, while TCRdb's copy carries only in-frame clones and drops some. The profile shows around 150,000 clones, under 75% of them singletons. Sequenced input: PBMCs. The receptors stem from a woman aged 55 to 70 in good health and CMV-seropositive. CDR3s include the opening cysteine and the closing phenylalanine or tryptophan. The D gene is left open where the match is weak. Size is omitted from some rows. Given values are once, few, many or a class for expanded clones.

D,J,V,size,CDR3,DNA
-,TRBJ2-5,TRBV2,-,CASSGRRQETQYF,TGTGCCAGCAGTGGCAGGCGCCAAGAGACCCAGTACTTC
-,TRBJ2-3,TRBV15,few,CATSISGTDTQYF,TGTGCCACCAGCATCTCAGGGACAGATACGCAGTATTTT
-,TRBJ1-4,TRBV18,-,CASSQGVSREKLFF,TGTGCCAGCTCACAAGGGGTCTCTCGGGAAAAACTGTTTTTT
TRBD2,TRBJ2-1,TRBV11-3,-,CASSRPGLEGNEQFF,TGTGCCAGCAGCCGGCCGGGACTAGAGGGCAATGAGCAGTTCTTC
-,TRBJ2-5,TRBV2,-,CASSEAQETQYF,TGTGCCAGCAGTGAGGCACAAGAGACCCAGTACTTC
-,TRBJ1-2,TRBV10-3,once,CAISLQGDGYTF,TGTGCCATCAGTTTACAGGGTGATGGCTACACCTTC
TRBD1,TRBJ1-2,TRBV28,-,CASSSGQGPNYGYTF,TGTGCCAGCAGTTCGGGACAGGGACCTAACTATGGCTACACCTTC
TRBD1,TRBJ2-4,TRBV30,-,CAWSRDSIQYF,TGTGCCTGGAGTCGGGACAGCATTCAGTACTTC
-,TRBJ2-2,TRBV5-1,-,CASRENRVSAGELFF,TGCGCCAGCAGGGAGAACAGGGTTTCGGCCGGGGAGCTGTTTTTT
TRBD1,TRBJ2-7,TRBV7-3,-,CASSLSGQGIYEQYF,TGTGCCAGCAGCTTAAGTGGACAGGGGATCTACGAGCAGTACTTC
TRBD2,TRBJ2-5,TRBV7-9,-,CASSPPRRGGYQETQYF,TGTGCCAGCAGCCCCCCTCGACGGGGGGGCTACCAAGAGACCCAGTACTTC
TRBD1,TRBJ1-2,TRBV5-1,-,CASTITGGGGYTF,TGCGCCAGCACGATAACAGGGGGAGGAGGCTACACCTTC
-,TRBJ2-6,TRBV7-2,few,CASSLGQAPGANVLTF,TGTGCCAGCAGCTTAGGACAGGCGCCTGGGGCCAACGTCCTGACTTTC
TRBD1,TRBJ1-4,TRBV30,once,CAWSEGSRTGGGEKLFF,TGTGCCTGGAGTGAGGGTTCCAGGACAGGGGGAGGAGAAAAACTGTTTTTT
-,TRBJ2-3,TRBV28,-,CASSTIGTSHTYTQYF,TGTGCCAGCAGTACTATCGGGACATCCCACACGTATACGCAGTATTTT
TRBD2,TRBJ2-1,TRBV7-3,once,CASSSTSDNEQFF,TGTGCCAGCAGCAGCACTAGCGACAATGAGCAGTTCTTC
TRBD2,TRBJ2-7,TRBV9,few,CASSVGLAGNYEQYF,TGTGCCAGCAGCGTAGGACTAGCGGGGAACTACGAGCAGTACTTC
-,TRBJ2-5,TRBV27,once,CASSPTGGQETQYF,TGTGCCAGCAGCCCGACCGGAGGCCAAGAGACCCAGTACTTC
-,TRBJ1-3,TRBV30,few,CAWSRTGISGNTIYF,TGTGCCTGGAGTAGAACCGGGATCTCTGGAAACACCATATATTTT
TRBD1,TRBJ1-2,TRBV11-2,-,CASSLSRGRDGYTF,TGTGCCAGCAGCTTATCCAGGGGGCGCGATGGCTACACCTTC
-,TRBJ1-4,TRBV15,-,CATSRANSEGEKLFF,TGTGCCACCAGCAGAGCGAACAGTGAAGGTGAAAAACTGTTTTTT
TRBD1,TRBJ2-7,TRBV28,-,CASSGDRPAYEQYF,TGTGCCAGCAGTGGGGACAGGCCCGCCTACGAGCAGTACTTC
-,TRBJ1-2,TRBV5-8,-,CASSFSYGYTF,TGTGCCAGCAGCTTCAGCTATGGCTACACCTTC
-,TRBJ2-3,TRBV5-4,few,CASSLSGSTDTQYF,TGTGCCAGCAGCTTGAGCGGGAGCACAGATACGCAGTATTTT
TRBD1,TRBJ1-3,TRBV2,-,CASTGQESGNTIYF,TGTGCCAGCACCGGACAGGAAAGTGGAAACACCATATATTTT
TRBD2,TRBJ2-7,TRBV2,-,CASSERTSSSEQYF,TGTGCCAGCAGTGAGCGGACTAGTTCTAGCGAGCAGTACTTC
-,TRBJ2-7,TRBV4-1,-,CASSQDPSRITYEQYF,TGCGCCAGCAGCCAAGACCCAAGCAGGATTACCTACGAGCAGTACTTC
TRBD1,TRBJ2-5,TRBV5-6,-,CASSLTGTGKETQYF,TGTGCCAGCAGCTTGACCGGGACAGGGAAAGAGACCCAGTACTTC
-,TRBJ2-7,TRBV21-1,once,CASSKSRGPPTWYF,TGTGCCAGCAGCAAGAGCAGGGGCCCCCCGACGTGGTACTTC
-,TRBJ2-3,TRBV7-6,-,CASSARSGTDTQYF,TGTGCCAGCAGCGCCAGGTCAGGCACAGATACGCAGTATTTT
TRBD1,TRBJ2-1,TRBV5-6,-,CASTSPGQHYNEQFF,TGTGCCAGCACCTCGCCGGGACAGCATTACAATGAGCAGTTCTTC
TRBD2,TRBJ2-2,TRBV28,-,CASRVLILAGRTGELFF,TGTGCCAGCAGAGTCCTGATACTAGCGGGACGCACCGGGGAGCTGTTTTTT
-,TRBJ1-2,TRBV28,-,CASNRSPNYGYTF,TGTGCCAGCAATCGGTCCCCCAACTATGGCTACACCTTC
-,TRBJ1-1,TRBV21-1,-,CASSPAGKGGNTEAFF,TGTGCCAGCAGCCCTGCAGGGAAAGGGGGCAACACTGAAGCTTTCTTT
-,TRBJ1-1,TRBV29-1,-,CSVVREYEAFF,TGCAGCGTTGTACGCGAGTATGAAGCTTTCTTT
TRBD2,TRBJ2-1,TRBV4-3,-,CASSQSLAGYEGEQFF,TGCGCCAGCAGCCAATCACTAGCGGGATATGAGGGTGAGCAGTTCTTC
TRBD1,TRBJ1-1,TRBV5-6,-,CASSLRQGQDTEAFF,TGTGCCAGCAGCTTGAGACAGGGTCAGGACACTGAAGCTTTCTTT
-,TRBJ2-3,TRBV21-1,-,CASSKVRVRSDTQYF,TGTGCCAGCAGCAAAGTCAGGGTGAGGTCAGATACGCAGTATTTT
-,TRBJ2-3,TRBV12-1,few,CASSFPPYTDTQYF,TGTGCCAGCAGCTTTCCCCCTTACACAGATACGCAGTATTTT
TRBD1,TRBJ2-7,TRBV14,once,CASSQTGTGEQYF,TGTGCCAGCAGCCAGACAGGGACAGGCGAGCAGTACTTC
TRBD2,TRBJ2-1,TRBV29-1,-,CSVAGLAAYNEQFF,TGCAGCGTGGCGGGACTAGCGGCCTACAATGAGCAGTTCTTC
TRBD1,TRBJ1-1,TRBV28,few,CASSLFFTQDRVTEAFF,TGTGCCAGCAGTTTATTCTTCACCCAGGACAGGGTCACTGAAGCTTTCTTT
-,TRBJ2-1,TRBV7-9,-,CASTKRGVSSYNEQFF,TGTGCCAGCACCAAGCGCGGAGTGAGCTCCTACAATGAGCAGTTCTTC
TRBD1,TRBJ2-2,TRBV7-9,-,CASSSQGAGGELFF,TGTGCCAGCAGCTCACAGGGGGCCGGCGGGGAGCTGTTTTTT
-,TRBJ1-5,TRBV2,-,CASSGTSLHQPQHF,TGTGCCAGCAGTGGAACAAGTCTTCATCAGCCCCAGCATTTT
-,TRBJ2-7,TRBV4-2,-,CASSRRDTNGEQYF,TGTGCCAGCAGCCGCCGGGACACCAACGGGGAGCAGTACTTC
TRBD1,TRBJ1-3,TRBV28,-,CASRDTGGGRNTIYF,TGTGCCAGCAGGGATACAGGGGGCGGAAGAAACACCATATATTTT
-,TRBJ1-5,TRBV7-6,-,CASSYRVGQPQHF,TGTGCCAGCAGCTACAGGGTCGGTCAGCCCCAGCATTTT
TRBD1,TRBJ2-7,TRBV15,-,CATRWTGDHEQYF,TGTGCCACCAGGTGGACAGGTGATCACGAGCAGTACTTC
-,TRBJ2-3,TRBV18,-,CASSPGAASTDTQYF,TGTGCCAGCTCACCGGGGGCCGCTAGCACAGATACGCAGTATTTT
TRBD1,TRBJ1-2,TRBV30,few,CAGQGRSYGYTF,TGTGCCGGACAGGGGAGGAGCTATGGCTACACCTTC
-,TRBJ2-2,TRBV11-2,-,CASSASSGRNTGELFF,TGTGCCAGCAGCGCCTCCAGCGGGCGGAACACCGGGGAGCTGTTTTTT